The T cell receptor beta chain described here comes from a study of cytomegalovirus exposure and HLA in healthy donors. The germline V gene encodes CDR1 ENHRY and CDR2 SYGVKD. V lost 3 bases and J lost 7; bases outside the gene matches: 5. The CDR3 runs to 14 residues. In its sample, this clone was seen a few times. Among the donors, all were healthy bone marrow donors. The PCR employed 60 Vbeta primers together with 13 Jbeta primers. Repertoires were generated with immunoSEQ multiplex PCR, while TCRdb's copy carries only in-frame clones and drops some. The sample consists of about 120,000 clones, about 11% of them appearing once.

Sequenced: PBMCs. This clonotype was obtained from a woman under 30 in good health and CMV-seropositive. The chain has TRBV10-3 and TRBJ1-5; 8 bases fit TRBD1. For the CDR3, the DNA is TGTGCCATCAGTGAAGGACAGGGAGGACAGCCCCAGCATTTT. Its translation is CAISEGQGGQPQHF.